The source of this TCR beta chain is a study of blood T cell repertoires in COVID-19. Study background: Sites in the United States, Italy and Spain provided acute and convalescent COVID-19 samples. Sources were T cells, B-cell-depleted T cells, or PBMCs; the material itself was cDNA or gDNA.

The authors' processing: Estimates of nucleated cell counts were drawn from the amplification of reference gene primers. Sequencing was performed with immunoSEQ multiplex PCR; in TCRdb, only in-frame clones are kept and a portion is missing. D and trimming come from the DNA, and the V and J calls and clone size come from that table. The sample contains some 220,000 clones, 75% to 85% of which appear only once. Sequencing was performed on peripheral blood. This TCR came from a human donor in a cohort sampled during active COVID-19.

CDR3 sequence: CASSIGEAGELFF. CDR3 bases: TGTGCCAGTAGTATAGGAGAGGCTGGGGAGCTGTTTTTT. The chain recombines TRBV19 with TRBJ2-2; unclear D gene. This CDR3 contains 13 residues. V lost 1 base to trimming and J lost 8 bases, with 8 bases between them. Germline lookup yields CDR1 LNHDA and CDR2 SQIVND (reference sequence).